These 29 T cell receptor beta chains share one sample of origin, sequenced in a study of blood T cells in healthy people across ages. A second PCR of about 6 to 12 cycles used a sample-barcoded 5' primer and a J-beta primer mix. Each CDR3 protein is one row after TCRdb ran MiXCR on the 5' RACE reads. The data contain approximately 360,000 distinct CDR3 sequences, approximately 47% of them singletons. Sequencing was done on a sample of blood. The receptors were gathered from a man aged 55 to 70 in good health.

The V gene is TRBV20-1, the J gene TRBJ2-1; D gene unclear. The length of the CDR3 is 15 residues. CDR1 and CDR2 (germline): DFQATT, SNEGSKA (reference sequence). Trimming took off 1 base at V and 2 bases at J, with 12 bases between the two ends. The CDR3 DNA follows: TGCAGTGCTAGAGTGGTGGGTGGGACCTACAATGAGCAGTTCTTC. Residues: CSARVVGGTYNEQFF.

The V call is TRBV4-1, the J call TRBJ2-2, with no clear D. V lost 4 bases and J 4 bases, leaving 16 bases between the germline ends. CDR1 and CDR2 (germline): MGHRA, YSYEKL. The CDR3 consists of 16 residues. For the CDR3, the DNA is TGCGCCAGCAGCCCCTCCTCTAGTCCCGGCACCGGGGAGCTGTTTTTT. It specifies CASSPSSSPGTGELFF.

In nucleotides, the CDR3 is TGCAGTGCTCCCGGAGTTGGGAGTTCACCCCTCCACTTT. This encodes CSAPGVGSSPLHF. The chain couples TRBV20-1 to TRBJ1-6, with D hard to call. The length of the CDR3 is 13 residues. V lost 5 bases, J lost 9 bases, and 14 bases lay in between. Germline V lookup: CDR1 DFQATT, CDR2 SNEGSKA (reference sequence).

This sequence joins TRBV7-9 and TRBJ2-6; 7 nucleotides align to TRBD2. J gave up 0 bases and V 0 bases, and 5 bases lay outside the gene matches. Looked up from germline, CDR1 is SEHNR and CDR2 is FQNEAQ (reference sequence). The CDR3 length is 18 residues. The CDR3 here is CASSLAGGTASGANVLTF. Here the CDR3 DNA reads TGTGCCAGCAGCTTAGCGGGAGGGACGGCCTCTGGGGCCAACGTCCTGACTTTC. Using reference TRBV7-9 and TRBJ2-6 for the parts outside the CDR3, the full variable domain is DTGVSQNPRHKITKRGQNVTFRCDPISEHNRLYWYRQTLGQGPEFLTYFQNEAQLEKSRLLSDRFSAERPKGSFSTLEIQRTEQGDSAMYLCASSLAGGTASGANVLTFGAGSRLTVL.

CDR3 sequence (DNA): TGCGCCAGCAGCTTGGGAGCCAGGGGTCTACAAGAGACCCAGTACTTC. Residues: CASSLGARGLQETQYF. The rearrangement uses TRBV5-1 and TRBJ2-5; D is possibly TRBD1 (6 bases). V shed 0 bases and J shed 2 bases, with 14 bases lying between them. This CDR3 has 16 amino acids. Per the germline V gene, CDR1 is SGHRS and CDR2 is YFSETQ. Based on the CDR3 plus reference TRBV5-1 and TRBJ2-5, the full variable domain is KAGVTQTPRYLIKTRGQQVTLSCSPISGHRSVSWYQQTPGQGLQFLFEYFSETQRNKGNFPGRFSGRQFSNSRSEMNVSTLELGDSALYLCASSLGARGLQETQYFGPGTRLLVL.

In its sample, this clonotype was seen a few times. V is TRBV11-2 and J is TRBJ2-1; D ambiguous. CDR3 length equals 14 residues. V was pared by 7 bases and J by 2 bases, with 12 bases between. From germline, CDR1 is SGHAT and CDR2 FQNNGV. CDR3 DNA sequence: TGTGCCAGCACCCCGGATGGGCCCTACAATGAGCAGTTCTTC. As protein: CASTPDGPYNEQFF.

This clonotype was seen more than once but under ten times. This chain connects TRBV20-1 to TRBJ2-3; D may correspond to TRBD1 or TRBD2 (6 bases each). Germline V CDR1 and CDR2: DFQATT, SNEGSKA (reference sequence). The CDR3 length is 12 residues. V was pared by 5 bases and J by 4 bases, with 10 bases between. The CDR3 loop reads CSAGGPSDTQYF. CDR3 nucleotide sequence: TGCAGTGCTGGGGGGCCCTCAGATACGCAGTATTTT.

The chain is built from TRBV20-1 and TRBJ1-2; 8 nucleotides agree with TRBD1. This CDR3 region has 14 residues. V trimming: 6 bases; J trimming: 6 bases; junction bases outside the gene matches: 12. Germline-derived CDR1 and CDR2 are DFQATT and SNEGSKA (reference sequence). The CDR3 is CSARARTGGNGYTF. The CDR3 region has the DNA TGCAGTGCCAGGGCCCGAACAGGGGGGAATGGCTACACCTTC.

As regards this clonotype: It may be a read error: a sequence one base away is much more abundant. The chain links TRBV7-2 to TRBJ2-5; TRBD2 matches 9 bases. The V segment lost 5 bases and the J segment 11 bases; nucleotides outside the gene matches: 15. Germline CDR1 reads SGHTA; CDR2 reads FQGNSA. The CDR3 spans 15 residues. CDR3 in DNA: TGTGCCAGCAGCAGATCGACTAGCGGACCCAATGAGCAGTACTTC. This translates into CASSRSTSGPNEQYF.

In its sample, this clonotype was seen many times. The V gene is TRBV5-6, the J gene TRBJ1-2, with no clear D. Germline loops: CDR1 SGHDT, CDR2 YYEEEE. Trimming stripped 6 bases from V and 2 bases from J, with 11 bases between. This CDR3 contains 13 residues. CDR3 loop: CASTYEDNYGYTF. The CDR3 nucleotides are TGTGCCAGCACCTACGAGGACAACTATGGCTACACCTTC.

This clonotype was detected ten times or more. The chain's CDR3 is CASSLGLRGLGYTF. The CDR3 DNA follows: TGTGCCAGCAGCTTGGGGTTACGGGGCCTGGGCTACACCTTC. This chain joins TRBV5-8 and TRBJ1-2; D possibly corresponds to TRBD1 (5 bases). The CDR3 spans 14 residues. V was clipped by 0 bases and J by 8 bases, with 14 bases between them. Germline V gene sequence: CDR1 SGHTS, CDR2 YDEGEE.

Written as DNA, the CDR3 is TGTGCCAGCAGCCAAGAGGACAGGGAGGCTGGGGAGCTGTTTTTT. Its protein is CASSQEDREAGELFF. The chain employs TRBV4-2 and TRBJ2-2, with 8 bases lining up with TRBD1. The germline V gene encodes CDR1 LGHNA and CDR2 YNFKEQ. Germline trimming cut 0 bases from V and 8 bases from J; bases unmatched to any gene: 5. This CDR3 is built from 15 residues.

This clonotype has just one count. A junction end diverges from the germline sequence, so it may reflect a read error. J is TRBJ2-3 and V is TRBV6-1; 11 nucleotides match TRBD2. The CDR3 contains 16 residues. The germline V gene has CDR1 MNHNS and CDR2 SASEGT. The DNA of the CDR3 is TGTGCCGGCAGTGAAATTAGCGGGGGGGCCACAGATACGCAGTATTTT. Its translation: CAGSEISGGATDTQYF.

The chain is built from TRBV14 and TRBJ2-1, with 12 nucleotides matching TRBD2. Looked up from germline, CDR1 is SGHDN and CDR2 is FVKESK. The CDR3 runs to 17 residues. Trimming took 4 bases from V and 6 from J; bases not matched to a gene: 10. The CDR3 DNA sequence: TGTGCCAGCAGCCCGATCCAGACTAGCGGGAGTATCAATGAGCAGTTCTTC. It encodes CASSPIQTSGSINEQFF.

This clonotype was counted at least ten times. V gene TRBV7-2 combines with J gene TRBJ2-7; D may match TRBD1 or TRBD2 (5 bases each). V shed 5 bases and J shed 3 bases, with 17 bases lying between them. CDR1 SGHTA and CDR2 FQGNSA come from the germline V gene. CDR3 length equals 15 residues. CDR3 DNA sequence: TGTGCCAGCAGCGGACGTTGGGGACGGAACTACGAGCAGTACTTC. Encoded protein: CASSGRWGRNYEQYF.

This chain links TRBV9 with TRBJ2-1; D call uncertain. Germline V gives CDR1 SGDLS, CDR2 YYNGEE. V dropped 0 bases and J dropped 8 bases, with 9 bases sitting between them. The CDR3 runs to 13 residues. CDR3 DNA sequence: TGTGCCAGCAGCGTAGTCCCCTCGGATGAGCAGTTCTTC. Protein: CASSVVPSDEQFF.

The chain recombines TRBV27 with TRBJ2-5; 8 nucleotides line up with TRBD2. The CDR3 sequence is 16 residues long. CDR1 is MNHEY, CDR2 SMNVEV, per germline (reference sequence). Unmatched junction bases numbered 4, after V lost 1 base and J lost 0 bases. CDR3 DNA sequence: TGTGCCAGCAGTTTATGGGCGGGGGGTAACCAAGAGACCCAGTACTTC. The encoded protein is CASSLWAGGNQETQYF.

CDR3 loop: CASTRTSGRPLGTDTQYF. The CDR3 nucleotides read TGTGCCAGCACTCGGACTAGCGGGAGACCGCTGGGCACAGATACGCAGTATTTT. The chain employs TRBV7-9 and TRBJ2-3; 13 bases match TRBD2. CDR3 length equals 18 residues. V trimming: 7 bases; J trimming: 1 base; junction bases outside the gene matches: 11. CDR1 is SEHNR and CDR2 is FQNEAQ in the germline V gene (reference sequence).

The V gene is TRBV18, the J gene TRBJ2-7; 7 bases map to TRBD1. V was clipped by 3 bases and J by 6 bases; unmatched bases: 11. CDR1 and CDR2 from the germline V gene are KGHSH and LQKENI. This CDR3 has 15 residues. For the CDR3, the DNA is TGTGCCAGCTCACCGGGACAGAGGGCCCGGGGCGAGCAGTACTTC. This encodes CASSPGQRARGEQYF.

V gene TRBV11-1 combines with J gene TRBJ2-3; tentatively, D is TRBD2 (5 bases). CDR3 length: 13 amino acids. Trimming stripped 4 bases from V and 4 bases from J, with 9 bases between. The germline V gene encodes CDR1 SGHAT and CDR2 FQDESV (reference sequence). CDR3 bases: TGTGCCAGCAGCTCCGTTAGCGCAGATACGCAGTATTTT. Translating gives CASSSVSADTQYF.

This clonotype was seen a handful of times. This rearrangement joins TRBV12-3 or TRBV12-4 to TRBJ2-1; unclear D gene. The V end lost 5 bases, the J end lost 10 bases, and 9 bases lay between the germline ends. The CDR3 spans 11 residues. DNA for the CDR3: TGTGCCAGCAGTACGACACTGGAGCAGTTCTTC. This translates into CASSTTLEQFF.

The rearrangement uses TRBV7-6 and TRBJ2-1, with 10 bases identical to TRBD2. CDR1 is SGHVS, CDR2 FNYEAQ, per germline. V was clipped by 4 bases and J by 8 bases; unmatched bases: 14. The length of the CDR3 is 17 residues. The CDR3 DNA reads TGTGCCAGCAGCTCCCTTGGGCCTAGCGGGAGATTAGATGAGCAGTTCTTC. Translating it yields CASSSLGPSGRLDEQFF.

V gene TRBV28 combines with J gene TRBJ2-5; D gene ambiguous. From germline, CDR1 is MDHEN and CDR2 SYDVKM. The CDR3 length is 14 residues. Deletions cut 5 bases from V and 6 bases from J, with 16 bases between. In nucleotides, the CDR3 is TGTGCCAGCAGTCCTTACGGCTCCTCCCAGACCCAGTACTTC. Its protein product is CASSPYGSSQTQYF.

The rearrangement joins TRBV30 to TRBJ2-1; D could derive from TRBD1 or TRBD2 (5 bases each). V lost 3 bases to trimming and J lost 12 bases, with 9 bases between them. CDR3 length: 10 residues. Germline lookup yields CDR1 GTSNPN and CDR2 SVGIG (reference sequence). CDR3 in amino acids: CAWSGAVQFF. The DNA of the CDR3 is TGTGCCTGGAGCGGGGCGGTGCAGTTCTTC.

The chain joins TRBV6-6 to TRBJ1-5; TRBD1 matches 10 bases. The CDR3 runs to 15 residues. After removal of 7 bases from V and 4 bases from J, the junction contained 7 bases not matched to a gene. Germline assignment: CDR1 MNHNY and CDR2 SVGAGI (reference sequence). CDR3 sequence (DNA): TGTGCCAGCACGACAGGACAGGGGGGGAATCAGCCCCAGCATTTT. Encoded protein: CASTTGQGGNQPQHF.

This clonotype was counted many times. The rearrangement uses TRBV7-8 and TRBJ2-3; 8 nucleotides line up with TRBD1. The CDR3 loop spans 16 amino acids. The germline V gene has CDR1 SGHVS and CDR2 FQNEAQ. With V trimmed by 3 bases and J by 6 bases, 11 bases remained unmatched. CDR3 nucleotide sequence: TGTGCCAGCAGCTTTTACTCTCGGACAGGGAGCGATACGCAGTATTTT. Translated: CASSFYSRTGSDTQYF.

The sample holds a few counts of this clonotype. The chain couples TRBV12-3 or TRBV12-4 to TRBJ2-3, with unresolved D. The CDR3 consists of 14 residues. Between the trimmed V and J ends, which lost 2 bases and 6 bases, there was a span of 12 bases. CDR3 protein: CASSLITVGDTQYF. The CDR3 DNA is TGTGCCAGCAGTTTAATAACCGTGGGCGATACGCAGTATTTT.

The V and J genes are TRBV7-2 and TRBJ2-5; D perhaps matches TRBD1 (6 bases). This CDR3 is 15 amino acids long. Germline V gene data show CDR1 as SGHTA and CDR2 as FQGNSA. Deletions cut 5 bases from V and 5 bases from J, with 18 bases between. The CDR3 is CASSQQGIPHETQYF. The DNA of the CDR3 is TGTGCCAGCAGCCAGCAGGGGATCCCTCATGAGACCCAGTACTTC.

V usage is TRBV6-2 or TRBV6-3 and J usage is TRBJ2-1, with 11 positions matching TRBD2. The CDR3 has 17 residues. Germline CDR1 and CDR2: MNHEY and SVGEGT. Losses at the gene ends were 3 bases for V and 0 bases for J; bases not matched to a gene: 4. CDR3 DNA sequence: TGTGCCAGCAGTTATTTAGCGGGGGGGAGCTCCTACAATGAGCAGTTCTTC. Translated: CASSYLAGGSSYNEQFF.